Listed below are T cell receptor beta chains from one sample, sequenced in a study of T cell repertoires in cytomegalovirus infection. TCRdb analysed the reads with MiXCR anew, one entry per CDR3 protein. The sample consists of about 160,000 distinct CDR3 sequences, about a fifth of them appearing once. These TCRs' antigens remain unknown. Here the sequenced sample was CD8+ T cells from cultured PBMCs, taken from culture after CMV antigen stimulation. The origin of the receptors is a human donor in good health (CMV status not recorded). Some clones in this sample may be carry-over from other donors' samples. CDR3s include the opening cysteine and the closing phenylalanine or tryptophan. A D gene is named only where the DNA matches it firmly. Some rows mark clone size as missing; the rest say once, few, many or name a class of expanded clone.

>few|TRBV7-9|.|TRBJ1-6
CASRATAGGNSPLHF
TGTGCCAGCAGGGCGACAGCGGGAGGAAATTCACCCCTCCACTTT
>few|TRBV12-3/TRBV12-4|.|TRBJ1-1
CASLDDGETEAFF
TGTGCCAGCCTAGACGACGGGGAGACTGAAGCTTTCTTT
>.|TRBV28|.|TRBJ2-1
CASALDNEQFF
TGTGCCAGCGCTTTGGACAATGAGCAGTTCTTC
>.|TRBV12-3/TRBV12-4|.|TRBJ1-1
CASSSVGLEAFF
TGTGCCAGCAGTTCGGTAGGCCTCGAAGCTTTCTTT
>.|TRBV6-2/TRBV6-3|TRBD2|TRBJ2-5
CASSNPWAGGRETQYF
TGTGCCAGCAGTAACCCGTGGGCGGGGGGAAGAGAGACCCAGTACTTC
>few|TRBV2|.|TRBJ1-1
CATPRIEAFF
TGTGCCACCCCGAGGATTGAAGCTTTCTTT
>.|TRBV7-9|.|TRBJ2-2
CASSSSGLAAGELFF
TGTGCCAGCAGCTCATCCGGGTTGGCGGCCGGGGAGCTGTTTTTT
>few|TRBV7-2|.|TRBJ2-3
CASSLGAWERIF
TGTGCCAGCAGCTTAGGGGCCTGGGAGCGGATTTTT
>.|TRBV29-1|TRBD1|TRBJ2-1
CSVPWTPGQLNEQFF
TGCAGCGTTCCCTGGACTCCGGGACAGCTGAATGAGCAGTTCTTC
>.|TRBV7-2|.|TRBJ1-5
CASSLSGRPSNQPQHF
TGTGCCAGCAGCTTATCAGGCCGACCTAGCAATCAGCCCCAGCATTTT
>many|TRBV7-2|TRBD1|TRBJ2-7
CASSRGQGGYEQYF
TGTGCCAGCAGCCGGGGACAGGGTGGTTACGAGCAGTACTTC
>.|TRBV4-3|TRBD2|TRBJ2-1
CASSQDPGLAGGMGYNEQFF
TGCGCCAGCAGCCAAGATCCGGGTCTAGCGGGGGGTATGGGGTACAATGAGCAGTTCTTC
>.|TRBV4-1|.|TRBJ2-7
CASSHRQGGTYEQYF
TGCGCCAGCAGCCATAGACAGGGAGGGACCTACGAGCAGTACTTC
>.|TRBV7-6|.|TRBJ1-1
CATLPPLSTEAFF
TGTGCCACCCTACCCCCCCTGAGCACTGAAGCTTTCTTT
>.|TRBV6-5|.|TRBJ2-7
CASSSTVNRAYEQYF
TGTGCCAGCAGTTCAACGGTTAACAGAGCCTACGAGCAGTACTTC